Sequencing of this T cell receptor beta chain was carried out in a study of blood T cell repertoires in COVID-19. Overall study context: From T cells, B-cell-depleted T cells, or PBMCs came the material, which was cDNA or gDNA.

Trimming removed 2 bases from V and 6 bases from J; junction bases left unmatched: 14. CDR1 is SGHVS and CDR2 is FQNEAQ in the germline V gene. The CDR3 has 18 amino acids. Assay: immunoSEQ multiplex PCR; the TCRdb copy retains only in-frame clones and omits some. The data show around 140,000 clones, with 88% seen just once and less than 2% held by the top ten. This clone is a singleton in its sample. The TCR was taken from a woman aged 60-75 years with acute or convalescent COVID-19. Sequences were obtained from peripheral blood. J is TRBJ1-5 and V is TRBV7-8, with 9 nucleotides matching TRBD1. The CDR3 DNA reads as TGTGCCAGCAGCTTAAATCCCGCCCGACAGGGGGTCGGTCAGCCCCAGCATTTT. It is translated as CASSLNPARQGVGQPQHF.